This T cell receptor (beta chain) derives from a study of T cell repertoires in cytomegalovirus infection. About the research overall: CMV infection and matching HLA type were both indicated by public TCR beta signatures. General study findings and limits: Dominating the ex vivo response were HLA-C-restricted CMV-specific TCR beta clonotypes. Individuals carrying CMV plus the relevant HLA were identified by cumulative frequency of public TCR beta families.

This clonotype was seen ten or more times. The antigen is unknown. The CDR3 loop spans 16 amino acids. Germline-derived CDR1 and CDR2 are DFQATT and SNEGSKA (reference sequence). Trimming shortened V by 0 bases and J by 5 bases, and 19 bases separated the two germline ends. In TCRdb, the reads were re-called with MiXCR into one record per CDR3 protein. The data show about 300,000 distinct CDR3 sequences, around 10% seen once. The chain combines TRBV20-1 with TRBJ1-1; D perhaps matches TRBD1 (6 bases). The sequence was obtained from a human donor in good health (CMV status not recorded). Some clones in this sample may be carry-over from other donors' samples. What was sequenced was PBMCs. Here the CDR3 DNA reads TGCAGTGCTAGAGAGTGGAGGGGTGGGGGGCATACTGAAGCTTTCTTT. Its protein is CSAREWRGGGHTEAFF.